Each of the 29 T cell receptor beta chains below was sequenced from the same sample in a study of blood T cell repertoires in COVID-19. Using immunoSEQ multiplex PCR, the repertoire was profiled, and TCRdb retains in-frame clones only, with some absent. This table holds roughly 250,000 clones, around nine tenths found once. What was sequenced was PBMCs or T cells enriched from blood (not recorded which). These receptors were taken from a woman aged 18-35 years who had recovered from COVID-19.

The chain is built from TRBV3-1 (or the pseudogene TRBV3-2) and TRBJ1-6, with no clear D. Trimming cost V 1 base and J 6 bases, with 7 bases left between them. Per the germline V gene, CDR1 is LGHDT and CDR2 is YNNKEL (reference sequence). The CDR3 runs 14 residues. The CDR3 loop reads CASSQAPGNSPLHF. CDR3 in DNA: TGTGCCAGCAGCCAAGCCCCCGGTAATTCACCCCTCCACTTT.

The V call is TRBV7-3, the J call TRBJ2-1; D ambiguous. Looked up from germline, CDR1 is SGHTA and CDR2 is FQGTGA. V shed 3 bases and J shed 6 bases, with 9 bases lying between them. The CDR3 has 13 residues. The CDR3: CASSLGPINEQFF. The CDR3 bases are TGTGCCAGCAGCTTGGGCCCGATCAATGAGCAGTTCTTC.

The CDR3 DNA reads TGTGCCAGCGCCATAGACAGGAACCAAAAAGCTTTCTTT. Translation: CASAIDRNQKAFF. V and J are TRBV7-2 and TRBJ1-1; a possible D gene is TRBD1 (6 bases). The V end was cut by 8 bases, the J end by 9 bases, with 19 bases between. Germline V CDR1 and CDR2: SGHTA, FQGNSA. The CDR3 sequence is 13 residues long.

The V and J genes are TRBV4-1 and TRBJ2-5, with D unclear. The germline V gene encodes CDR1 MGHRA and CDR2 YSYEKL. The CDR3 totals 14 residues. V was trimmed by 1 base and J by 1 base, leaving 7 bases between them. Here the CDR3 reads CASSQVTLQETQYF. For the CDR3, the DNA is TGCGCCAGCAGCCAAGTGACACTCCAAGAGACCCAGTACTTC.

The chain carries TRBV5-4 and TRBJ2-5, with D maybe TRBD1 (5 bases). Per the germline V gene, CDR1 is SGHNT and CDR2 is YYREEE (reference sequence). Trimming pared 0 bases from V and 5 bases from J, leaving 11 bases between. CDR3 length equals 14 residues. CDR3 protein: CASSLGGRVETQYF. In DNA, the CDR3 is TGTGCCAGCAGCTTGGGGGGCAGGGTTGAGACCCAGTACTTC. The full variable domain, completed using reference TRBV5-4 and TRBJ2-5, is ETGVTQSPTHLIKTRGQQVTLRCSSQSGHNTVSWYQQALGQGPQFIFQYYREEENGRGNFPPRFSGLQFPNYSSELNVNALELDDSALYLCASSLGGRVETQYFGPGTRLLVL.

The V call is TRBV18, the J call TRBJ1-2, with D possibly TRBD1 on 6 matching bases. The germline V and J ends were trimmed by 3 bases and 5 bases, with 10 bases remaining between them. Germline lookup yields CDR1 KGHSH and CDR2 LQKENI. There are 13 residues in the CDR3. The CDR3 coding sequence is TGTGCCAGCTCACCCGAAACAGGGTATGGCTACACCTTC. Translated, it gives CASSPETGYGYTF. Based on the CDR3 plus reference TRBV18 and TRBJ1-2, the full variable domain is NAGVMQNPRHLVRRRGQEARLRCSPMKGHSHVYWYRQLPEEGLKFMVYLQKENIIDESGMPKERFSAEFPKEGPSILRIQQVVRGDSAAYFCASSPETGYGYTFGSGTRLTVV.

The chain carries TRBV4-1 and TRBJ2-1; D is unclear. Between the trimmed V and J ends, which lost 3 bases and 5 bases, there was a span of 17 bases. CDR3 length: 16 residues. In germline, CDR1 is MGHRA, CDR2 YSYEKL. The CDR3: CASSQAGAPVNNEQFF. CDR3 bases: TGCGCCAGCAGCCAGGCCGGAGCCCCGGTAAACAATGAGCAGTTCTTC.

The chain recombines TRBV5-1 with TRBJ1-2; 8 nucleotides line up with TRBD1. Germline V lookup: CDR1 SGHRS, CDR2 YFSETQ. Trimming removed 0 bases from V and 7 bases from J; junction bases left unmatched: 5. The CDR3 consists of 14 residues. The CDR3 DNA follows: TGCGCCAGCAGCTTGGAGGTGACAGGGGTTGGCTACACCTTC. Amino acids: CASSLEVTGVGYTF.

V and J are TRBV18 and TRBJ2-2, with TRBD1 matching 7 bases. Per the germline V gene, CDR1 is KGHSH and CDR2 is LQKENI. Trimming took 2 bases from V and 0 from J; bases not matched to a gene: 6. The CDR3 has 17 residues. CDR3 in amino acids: CASSPYTGQANTGELFF. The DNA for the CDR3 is TGTGCCAGCTCACCATATACCGGACAGGCGAACACCGGGGAGCTGTTTTTT.

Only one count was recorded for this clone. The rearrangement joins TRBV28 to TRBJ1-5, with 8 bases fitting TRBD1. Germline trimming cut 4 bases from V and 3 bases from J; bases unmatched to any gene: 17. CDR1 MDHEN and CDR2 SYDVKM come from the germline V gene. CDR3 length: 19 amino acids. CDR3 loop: CASSSPRTGKRGTNQPQHF. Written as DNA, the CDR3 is TGTGCCAGCAGTTCCCCCCGGACAGGGAAGAGGGGCACCAATCAGCCCCAGCATTTT.

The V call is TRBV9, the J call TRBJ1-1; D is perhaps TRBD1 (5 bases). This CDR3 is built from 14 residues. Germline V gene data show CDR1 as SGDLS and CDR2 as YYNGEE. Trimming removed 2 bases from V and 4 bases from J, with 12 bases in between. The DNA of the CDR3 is TGTGCCAGCAGCGTGTCACCCGGGGGCACTGAAGCTTTCTTT. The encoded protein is CASSVSPGGTEAFF.

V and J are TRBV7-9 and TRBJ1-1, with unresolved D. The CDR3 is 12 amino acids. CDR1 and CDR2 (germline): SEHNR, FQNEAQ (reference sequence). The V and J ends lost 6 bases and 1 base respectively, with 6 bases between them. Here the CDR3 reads CASRSTNTEAFF. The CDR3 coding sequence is TGTGCCAGCAGAAGCACGAACACTGAAGCTTTCTTT.

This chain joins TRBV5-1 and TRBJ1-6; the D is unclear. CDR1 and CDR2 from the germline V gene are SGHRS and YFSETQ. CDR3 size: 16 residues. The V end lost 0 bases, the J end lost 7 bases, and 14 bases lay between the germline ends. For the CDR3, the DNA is TGCGCCAGCAGCTTGGCCGAGTCGTCGGTAAATTCACCCCTCCACTTT. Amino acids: CASSLAESSVNSPLHF.

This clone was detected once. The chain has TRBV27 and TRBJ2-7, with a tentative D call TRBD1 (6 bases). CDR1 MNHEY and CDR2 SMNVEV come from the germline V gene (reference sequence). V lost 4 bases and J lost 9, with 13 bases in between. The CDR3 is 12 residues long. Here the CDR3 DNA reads TGTGCCAGCAGTTCTATCCCAGGGGTGCAGTACTTC. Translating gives CASSSIPGVQYF.

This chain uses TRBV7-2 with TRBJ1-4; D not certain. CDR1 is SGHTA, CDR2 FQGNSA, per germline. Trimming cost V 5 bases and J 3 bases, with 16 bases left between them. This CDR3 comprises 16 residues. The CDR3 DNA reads TGTGCCAGCAGCAGTCCCTGTGCAAGCGCTAATGAAAAACTGTTTTTT. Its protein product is CASSSPCASANEKLFF.

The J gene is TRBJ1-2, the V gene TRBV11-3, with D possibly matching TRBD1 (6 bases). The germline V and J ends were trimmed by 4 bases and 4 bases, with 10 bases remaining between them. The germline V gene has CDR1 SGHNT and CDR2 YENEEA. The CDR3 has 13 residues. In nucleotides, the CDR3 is TGTGCCAGCAGCTATACAGGGAGCTATGGCTACACCTTC. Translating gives CASSYTGSYGYTF. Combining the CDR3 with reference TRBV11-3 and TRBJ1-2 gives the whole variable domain EAGVVQSPRYKIIEKKQPVAFWCNPISGHNTLYWYLQNLGQGPELLIRYENEEAVDDSQLPKDRFSAERLKGVDSTLKIQPAELGDSAVYLCASSYTGSYGYTFGSGTRLTVV.

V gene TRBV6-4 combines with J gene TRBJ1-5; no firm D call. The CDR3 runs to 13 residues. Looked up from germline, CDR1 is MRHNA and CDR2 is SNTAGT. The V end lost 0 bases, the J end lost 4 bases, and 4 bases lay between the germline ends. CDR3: CASSDSRNQPQHF. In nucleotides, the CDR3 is TGTGCCAGCAGTGACTCGAGGAATCAGCCCCAGCATTTT.

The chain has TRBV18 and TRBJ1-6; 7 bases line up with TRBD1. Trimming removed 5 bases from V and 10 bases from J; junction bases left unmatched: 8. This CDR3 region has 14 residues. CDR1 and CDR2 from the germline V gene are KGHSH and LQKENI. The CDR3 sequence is CASSAWDSGSPLHF. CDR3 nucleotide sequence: TGTGCCAGCTCAGCCTGGGACAGTGGATCACCCCTCCACTTT. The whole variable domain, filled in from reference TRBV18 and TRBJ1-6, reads NAGVMQNPRHLVRRRGQEARLRCSPMKGHSHVYWYRQLPEEGLKFMVYLQKENIIDESGMPKERFSAEFPKEGPSILRIQQVVRGDSAAYFCASSAWDSGSPLHFGNGTRLTVT.

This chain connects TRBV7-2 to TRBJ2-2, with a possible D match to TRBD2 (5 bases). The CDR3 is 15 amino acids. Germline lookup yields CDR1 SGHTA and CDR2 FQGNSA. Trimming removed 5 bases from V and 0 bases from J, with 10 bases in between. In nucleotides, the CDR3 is TGTGCCAGCAGCCCCCGGGGAGCGAACACCGGGGAGCTGTTTTTT. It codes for CASSPRGANTGELFF.

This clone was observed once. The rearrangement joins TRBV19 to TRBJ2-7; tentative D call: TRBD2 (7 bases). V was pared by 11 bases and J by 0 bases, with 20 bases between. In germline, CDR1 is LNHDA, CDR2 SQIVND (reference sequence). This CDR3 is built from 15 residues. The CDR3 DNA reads TGTGCCGCCGATGGGGGGGCGTTGAGCTCCTACGAGCAGTACTTC. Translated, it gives CAADGGALSSYEQYF. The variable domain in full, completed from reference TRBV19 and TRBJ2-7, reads DGGITQSPKYLFRKEGQNVTLSCEQNLNHDAMYWYRQDPGQGLRLIYYSQIVNDFQKGDIAEGYSVSREKKESFPLTVTSAQKNPTAFYLCAADGGALSSYEQYFGPGTRLTVT.

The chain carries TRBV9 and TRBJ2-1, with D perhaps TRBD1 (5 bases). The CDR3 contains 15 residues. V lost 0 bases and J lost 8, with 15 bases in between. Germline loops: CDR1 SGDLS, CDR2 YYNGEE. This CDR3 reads CASSVAPGPLHEQFF. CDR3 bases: TGTGCCAGCAGCGTAGCCCCAGGGCCCCTGCATGAGCAGTTCTTC.

CDR3 amino acids: CATSRDRGPDSGQYF. DNA of the CDR3: TGTGCCACCAGCAGAGATAGGGGTCCGGACAGCGGGCAGTACTTC. The J gene is TRBJ2-7, the V gene TRBV15; D is perhaps TRBD1 (6 bases). V lost 0 bases to trimming and J lost 9 bases, with 18 bases between them. The CDR3 is made up of 15 amino acids. CDR1 and CDR2 from the germline V gene are LNHNV and YYDKDF (reference sequence).

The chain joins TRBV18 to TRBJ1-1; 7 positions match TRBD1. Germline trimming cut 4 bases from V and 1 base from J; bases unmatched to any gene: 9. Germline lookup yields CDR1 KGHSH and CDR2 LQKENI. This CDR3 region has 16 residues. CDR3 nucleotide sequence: TGTGCCAGCTCACTTAGGGGGACAGTCGAGAACACTGAAGCTTTCTTT. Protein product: CASSLRGTVENTEAFF.

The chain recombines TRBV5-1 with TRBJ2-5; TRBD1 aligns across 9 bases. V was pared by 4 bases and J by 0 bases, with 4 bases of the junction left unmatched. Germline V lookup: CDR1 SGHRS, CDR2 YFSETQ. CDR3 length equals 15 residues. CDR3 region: CASSPGQGYQETQYF. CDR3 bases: TGCGCCAGCAGCCCGGGACAGGGTTACCAAGAGACCCAGTACTTC.

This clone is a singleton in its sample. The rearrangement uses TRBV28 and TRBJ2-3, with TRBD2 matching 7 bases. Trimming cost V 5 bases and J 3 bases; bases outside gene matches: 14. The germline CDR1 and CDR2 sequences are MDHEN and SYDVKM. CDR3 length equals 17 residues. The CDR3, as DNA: TGTGCCAGCAGTCGTTTGTACAGCGGGGTAGGGACAGATACGCAGTATTTT. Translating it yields CASSRLYSGVGTDTQYF.

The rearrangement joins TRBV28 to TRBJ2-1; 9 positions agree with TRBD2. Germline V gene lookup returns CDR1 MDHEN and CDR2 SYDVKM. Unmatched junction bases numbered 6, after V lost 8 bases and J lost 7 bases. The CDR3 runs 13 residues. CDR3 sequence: CASGAGGKNEQFF. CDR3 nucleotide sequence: TGTGCCAGCGGAGCGGGAGGAAAAAATGAGCAGTTCTTC.

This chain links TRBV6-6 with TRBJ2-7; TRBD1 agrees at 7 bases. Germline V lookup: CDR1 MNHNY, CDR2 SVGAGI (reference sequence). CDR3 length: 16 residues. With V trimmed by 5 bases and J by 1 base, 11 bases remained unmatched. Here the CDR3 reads CASSRGQVQSSYEQYF. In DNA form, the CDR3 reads TGTGCCAGCAGTCGAGGACAGGTCCAGTCTTCCTACGAGCAGTACTTC.

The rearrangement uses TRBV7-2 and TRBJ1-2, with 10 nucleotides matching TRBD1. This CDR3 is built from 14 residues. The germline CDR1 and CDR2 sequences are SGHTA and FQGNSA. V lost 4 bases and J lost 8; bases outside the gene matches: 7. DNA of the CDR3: TGTGCCAGCAGCTCCCCGGGACAGGGGACGGGCTACACCTTC. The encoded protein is CASSSPGQGTGYTF.

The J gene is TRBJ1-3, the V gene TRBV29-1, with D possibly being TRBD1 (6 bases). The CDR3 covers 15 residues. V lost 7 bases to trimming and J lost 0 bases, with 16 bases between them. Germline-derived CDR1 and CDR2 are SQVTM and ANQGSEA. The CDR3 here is CSARSGVSSGNTIYF. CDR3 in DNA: TGCAGCGCCCGATCAGGGGTTAGCTCTGGAAACACCATATATTTT.